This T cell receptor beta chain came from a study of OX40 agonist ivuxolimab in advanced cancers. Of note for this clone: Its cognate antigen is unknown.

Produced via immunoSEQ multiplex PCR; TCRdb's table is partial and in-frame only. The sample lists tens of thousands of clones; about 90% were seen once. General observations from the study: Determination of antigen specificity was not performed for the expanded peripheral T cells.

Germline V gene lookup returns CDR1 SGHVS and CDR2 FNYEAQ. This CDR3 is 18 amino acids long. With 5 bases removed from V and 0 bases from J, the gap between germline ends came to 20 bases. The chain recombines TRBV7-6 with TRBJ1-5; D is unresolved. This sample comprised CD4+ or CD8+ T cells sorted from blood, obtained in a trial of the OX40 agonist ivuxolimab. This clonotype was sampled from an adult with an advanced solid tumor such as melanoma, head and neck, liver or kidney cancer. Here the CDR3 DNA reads TGTGCCAGCAGCCCCGAAGCGGCCGCCGGCCTTAGCAATCAGCCCCAGCATTTT. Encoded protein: CASSPEAAAGLSNQPQHF. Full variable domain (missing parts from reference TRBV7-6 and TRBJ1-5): GAGVSQSPRYKVTKRGQDVALRCDPISGHVSLYWYRQALGQGPEFLTYFNYEAQQDKSGLPNDRFSAERPEGSISTLTIQRTEQRDSAMYRCASSPEAAAGLSNQPQHFGDGTRLSIL.